These T cell receptor beta chains were read from a single sample in a study of shared clonotypes between healthy human individuals. Clones were sequenced by immunoSEQ multiplex PCR, and TCRdb holds only the in-frame ones, with some missing. The sample lists 1.4 million or so clones, around 98.5% occurring once. The sequencing sample was made of naive CD4+ T cells sorted from blood. These receptors all come from a man aged 25-45 years in good health. CDR3s include the opening cysteine and the closing phenylalanine or tryptophan. A D gene is named only where the DNA matches it firmly. Part of the rows lack a size; the others show once, few, many or a class for expanded clones.

d_gene: .; abundance: few; v_gene: TRBV6-5; j_gene: TRBJ2-5; CDR3nt: TGTGCCAGCAGTTACTCGAGGATCCAAGAGACCCAGTACTTC; CDR3aa: CASSYSRIQETQYF
d_gene: .; abundance: .; v_gene: TRBV5-8; j_gene: TRBJ2-7; CDR3nt: TGTGCCAGCAGCCGCCAGGGTATTGCCCTCTACGAGCAGTACTTC; CDR3aa: CASSRQGIALYEQYF
d_gene: .; abundance: once; v_gene: TRBV6-5; j_gene: TRBJ2-2; CDR3nt: TGTGCCAGCAGTTACCTAGGACAGAACACCGGGGAGCTGTTTTTT; CDR3aa: CASSYLGQNTGELFF
d_gene: .; abundance: .; v_gene: TRBV4-1; j_gene: TRBJ2-1; CDR3nt: TGCGCCAGCAGCCAAGTCCCTAGTAGCGCCTACAATGAGCAGTTCTTC; CDR3aa: CASSQVPSSAYNEQFF
d_gene: TRBD1; abundance: .; v_gene: TRBV29-1; j_gene: TRBJ1-4; CDR3nt: TGCAGCGTCGCCCAGGGGGGAAAACTGTTTTTT; CDR3aa: CSVAQGGKLFF
d_gene: .; abundance: .; v_gene: TRBV5-1; j_gene: TRBJ2-5; CDR3nt: TGCGCCAGCAGCACCCGGACCGCGGAGACCCAGTACTTC; CDR3aa: CASSTRTAETQYF
d_gene: TRBD2; abundance: once; v_gene: TRBV4-3; j_gene: TRBJ2-3; CDR3nt: TGCGCCAGCAGCCCCCGGCTACTAGCGGGAGGGAACACAGATACGCAGTATTTT; CDR3aa: CASSPRLLAGGNTDTQYF
d_gene: TRBD1; abundance: .; v_gene: TRBV18; j_gene: TRBJ2-7; CDR3nt: TGTGCCAGCTCACCGGGACAGGCGGACGAGCAGTACTTC; CDR3aa: CASSPGQADEQYF
d_gene: .; abundance: .; v_gene: TRBV6-1; j_gene: TRBJ2-7; CDR3nt: TGTGCCAGCAGTAAGACGGATTACTACGAGCAGTACTTC; CDR3aa: CASSKTDYYEQYF
d_gene: TRBD1; abundance: few; v_gene: TRBV9; j_gene: TRBJ2-2; CDR3nt: TGTGCCAGCAGCGTAGTAGGGGGCATCACCGGGGAGCTGTTTTTT; CDR3aa: CASSVVGGITGELFF
d_gene: TRBD1; abundance: .; v_gene: TRBV5-6; j_gene: TRBJ2-6; CDR3nt: TGTGCCAGCAGCGAGGGACAGTTCTTCTCTGGGGCCAACGTCCTGACTTTC; CDR3aa: CASSEGQFFSGANVLTF
d_gene: .; abundance: .; v_gene: TRBV11-2; j_gene: TRBJ1-1; CDR3nt: TGTGCCAGCAGTCCCATCACCGGCAGGGTTTTGAACACTGAAGCTTTCTTT; CDR3aa: CASSPITGRVLNTEAFF
d_gene: .; abundance: .; v_gene: TRBV28; j_gene: TRBJ2-1; CDR3nt: TGTGCCAGCAGTTTAGGGCATAGTTACAATGAGCAGTTCTTC; CDR3aa: CASSLGHSYNEQFF
d_gene: .; abundance: .; v_gene: TRBV6-1; j_gene: TRBJ2-7; CDR3nt: TGTGCCAGCAGGGATTCGGCAGGGCGATACGAGCAGTACTTC; CDR3aa: CASRDSAGRYEQYF
d_gene: .; abundance: .; v_gene: TRBV29-1; j_gene: TRBJ2-4; CDR3nt: TGCAGCGTTAGCCTGGGACTCAAAAACATTCAGTACTTC; CDR3aa: CSVSLGLKNIQYF
d_gene: .; abundance: .; v_gene: TRBV27; j_gene: TRBJ2-7; CDR3nt: TGTGCCAGCAGTCCCGTGGAGCCATCCTACGAGCAGTACTTC; CDR3aa: CASSPVEPSYEQYF
d_gene: TRBD1; abundance: .; v_gene: TRBV7-8; j_gene: TRBJ2-7; CDR3nt: TGTGCCAGCAGCCCCGGGACAGGGGTTGTCTACGAGCAGTACTTC; CDR3aa: CASSPGTGVVYEQYF
d_gene: .; abundance: .; v_gene: TRBV2; j_gene: TRBJ2-5; CDR3nt: TGTGCCACCACCCGGAGTCAGCAAGTTGAGACCCAGTACTTC; CDR3aa: CATTRSQQVETQYF
d_gene: .; abundance: once; v_gene: TRBV5-6; j_gene: TRBJ2-1; CDR3nt: TGTGCCAGCAGCCTAACTTTACTAGACAATGAGCAGTTCTTC; CDR3aa: CASSLTLLDNEQFF